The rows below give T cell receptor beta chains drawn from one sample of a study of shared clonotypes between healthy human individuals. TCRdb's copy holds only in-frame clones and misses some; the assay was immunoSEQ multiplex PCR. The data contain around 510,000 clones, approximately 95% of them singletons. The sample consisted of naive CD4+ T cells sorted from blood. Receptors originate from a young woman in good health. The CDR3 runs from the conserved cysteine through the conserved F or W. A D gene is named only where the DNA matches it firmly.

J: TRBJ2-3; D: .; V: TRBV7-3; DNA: TGTGCCAGCAGCTCAGCGGGCACAGATACGCAGTATTTT; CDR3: CASSSAGTDTQYF
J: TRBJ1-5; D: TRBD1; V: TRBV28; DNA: TGTGCCAGCAGACCAGGGACAGATAGCAATCAGCCCCAGCATTTT; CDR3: CASRPGTDSNQPQHF
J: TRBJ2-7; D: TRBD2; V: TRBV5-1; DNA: TGCGCCAGCAGCTTGGTGGCTAGCGGTTCCCCCTACGAGCAGTACTTC; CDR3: CASSLVASGSPYEQYF
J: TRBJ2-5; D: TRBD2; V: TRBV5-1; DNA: TGCGCCAGCGATGCGGGGGGACGAGAGACCCAGTACTTC; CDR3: CASDAGGRETQYF
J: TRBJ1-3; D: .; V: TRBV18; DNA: TGTGCCAGCTCAATGACAGACCTGAGCTCTGGAAACACCATATATTTT; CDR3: CASSMTDLSSGNTIYF
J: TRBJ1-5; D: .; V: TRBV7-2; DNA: TGTGCCAGCAGCTTAGGGTTTGTGGGCAATCAGCCCCAGCATTTT; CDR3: CASSLGFVGNQPQHF
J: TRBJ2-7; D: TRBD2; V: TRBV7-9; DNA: TGTGCCAGCAGCTTAGGGGCTAGCGGACACTACGAGCAGTACTTC; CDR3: CASSLGASGHYEQYF
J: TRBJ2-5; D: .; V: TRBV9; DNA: TGTGCCAGCGGCGGTCGGTACCAAGAGACCCAGTACTTC; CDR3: CASGGRYQETQYF
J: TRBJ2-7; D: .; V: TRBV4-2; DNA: TGTGCCAGCAGCCAAGAAGAGTTGGTATGGGACTCCCACTACGAGCAGTACTTC; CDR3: CASSQEELVWDSHYEQYF
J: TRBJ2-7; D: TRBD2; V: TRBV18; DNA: TGTGCCAGCTCACCGGGACAAGCGGGAGGCTTCTACGAGCAGTACTTC; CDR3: CASSPGQAGGFYEQYF